This is a list of T cell receptor beta chains from one sample in a study of T cell responses to AZD1222 COVID-19 vaccine. TCRdb keeps only in-frame clones here, not all; method: immunoSEQ multiplex PCR. The sample yields about 120,000 clones, about nine tenths seen once. The specimen was peripheral blood, collected 28 days after the second AZD1222 dose. The origin of the receptors is an adult who received the AZD1222 COVID-19 vaccine. The CDR3 runs from the conserved cysteine through the conserved F or W. D genes are given only for firm matches. The size entry is marked missing in some rows and otherwise reads once, few, many or a size class.

>TRBJ1-1|TRBV19|18|TRBD1|-
TGTGCCAGTAGTATAATCCCCGGACAGGGCTGGCGGAACACTGAAGCTTTCTTT
CASSIIPGQGWRNTEAFF
>TRBJ2-5|TRBV7-6|16|TRBD1|-
TGTGCCAGCAGCTTTGGCCCGGGACAGGGTGAAGAGACCCAGTACTTC
CASSFGPGQGEETQYF
>TRBJ1-4|TRBV7-2|14|-|-
TGTGCCAGCAGCTTTGCGGGGGCTAATGAAAAACTGTTTTTT
CASSFAGANEKLFF
>TRBJ1-5|TRBV7-2|14|TRBD1|once
TGTGCCAGCAGCTTTAGGCAGGGGGATCAGCCCCAGCATTTT
CASSFRQGDQPQHF
>TRBJ2-1|TRBV9|13|-|-
TGTGCCAGCAGCGTAGACATCTACAATGAGCAGTTCTTC
CASSVDIYNEQFF
>TRBJ1-2|TRBV6-5|15|-|-
TGTGCCAGCAGATCATCGTGGGGAGCTAACTATGGCTACACCTTC
CASRSSWGANYGYTF
>TRBJ1-2|TRBV9|16|TRBD1|-
TGTGCCAGCAGCGTCTCACCAGGGGGCAGGGACTATGGCTACACCTTC
CASSVSPGGRDYGYTF
>TRBJ1-1|TRBV3-1/TRBV3-2|16|TRBD1|-
TGTGCCAGCAGCCAAGGGGACAGGAGTCGGGACACTGAAGCTTTCTTT
CASSQGDRSRDTEAFF
>TRBJ1-2|TRBV19|14|TRBD1|once
TGTGCCAGTAGCGAGTCGAGGGGGCGGTTTGGCTACACCTTC
CASSESRGRFGYTF
>TRBJ2-3|TRBV18|17|TRBD2|-
TGTGCCAGCTCACGACAAGGGCTAGCGGGGAACACAGATACGCAGTATTTT
CASSRQGLAGNTDTQYF
>TRBJ1-1|TRBV27|15|TRBD1|-
TGTGCCAGCAGTTTACGACAGGGGGCGAAGACTGAAGCTTTCTTT
CASSLRQGAKTEAFF
>TRBJ1-3|TRBV3-1/TRBV3-2|15|-|-
TGTGCCAGCAGCACTGGACTGAACTCTGGAAACACCATATATTTT
CASSTGLNSGNTIYF
>TRBJ1-5|TRBV28|12|-|-
TGTGCCAGCAGTGCGATAAATCAGCCCCAGCATTTT
CASSAINQPQHF
>TRBJ2-1|TRBV13|16|TRBD1|-
TGTGCCAGCAGCGCCCCCGGGACAGGGGTCCTCGGGGGGCAGTTCTTC
CASSAPGTGVLGGQFF
>TRBJ1-6|TRBV19|14|TRBD1|-
TGTGCCAGTAGTATGGACAGGGGGAATTCACCCCTCCACTTT
CASSMDRGNSPLHF
>TRBJ1-4|TRBV5-1|15|-|once
TGCGCCAGCAGCCTGACGGGGGCAACTAATGAAAAACTGTTTTTT
CASSLTGATNEKLFF
>TRBJ2-7|TRBV28|16|-|-
TGTGCCAGCAGCTTAACGGTGGCAGGGAAGACCTACGAGCAGTACTTC
CASSLTVAGKTYEQYF
>TRBJ1-3|TRBV19|14|-|-
TGTGCCAGCAGTTTAGGGCCGAAAGGAAACACCATATATTTT
CASSLGPKGNTIYF
>TRBJ2-3|TRBV20-1|11|-|-
TGCAGTGCTAGGCTAGCGGATACGCAGTATTTT
CSARLADTQYF
>TRBJ2-5|TRBV19|14|TRBD2|-
TGTGCCAGTAGGGGACTAGCGGGGCCTGAGACCCAGTACTTC
CASRGLAGPETQYF
>TRBJ1-6|TRBV19|16|-|-
TGTGCCAGTAGTATCGGTTTGGGGAGTAATAATTCACCCCTCCACTTT
CASSIGLGSNNSPLHF
>TRBJ2-5|TRBV5-1|16|TRBD2|once
TGCGCCAGCAGCCCAGGGACTAGCGGGCGCCAAGAGACCCAGTACTTC
CASSPGTSGRQETQYF
>TRBJ2-5|TRBV7-2|18|TRBD2|-
TGTGCCAGCAGCCCCGGAGCGCTAGCGGGGACAATACAAGAGACCCAGTACTTC
CASSPGALAGTIQETQYF
>TRBJ2-1|TRBV28|14|-|once
TGTGCCAGCAGTCCGGACCAACAGGGCTATGAGCAGTTCTTC
CASSPDQQGYEQFF
>TRBJ1-1|TRBV18|16|-|once
TGTGCCAGCTCACCACAAACCCGACGGGGGAACACTGAAGCTTTCTTT
CASSPQTRRGNTEAFF
>TRBJ1-4|TRBV19|15|-|-
TGTGCCAGTATTGCTCCAAGGGTTTGGGGTGAAAAACTGTTTTTT
CASIAPRVWGEKLFF
>TRBJ1-1|TRBV6-2/TRBV6-3|14|-|-
TGTGCCAGCAGTCGGCCGGGAGCAAACACTGAAGCTTTCTTT
CASSRPGANTEAFF
>TRBJ1-2|TRBV2|13|TRBD1|-
TGTGCCAGCAGTCAGGACAGGGGAGACGGCTACACCTTC
CASSQDRGDGYTF
>TRBJ2-2|TRBV29-1|13|-|-
TGCAGCGTGGATCAGGGGAACACCGGGGAGCTGTTTTTT
CSVDQGNTGELFF
>TRBJ2-7|TRBV6-5|14|TRBD1|-
TGTGCCAGCAGTTGGGGACAGGGGGCTTGGGAGCAGTACTTC
CASSWGQGAWEQYF
>TRBJ1-2|TRBV6-5|15|TRBD1|-
TGTGCCAGCAGTTCCCCGGACAGGGGTGCCTATGGCTACACCTTC
CASSSPDRGAYGYTF
>TRBJ2-2|TRBV29-1|15|-|-
TGCAGCGCAAGCTCAGGGAAGGGGAACACCGGGGAGCTGTTTTTT
CSASSGKGNTGELFF
>TRBJ2-7|TRBV19|14|TRBD2|few
TGTGCCAGTAGGACGACTAGCGGATCCTACGAGCAGTACTTC
CASRTTSGSYEQYF
>TRBJ1-1|TRBV21-1|17|-|-
TGTGCCAGCAGCAATAGGATAAAAGTAACGGTGGACACTGAAGCTTTCTTT
CASSNRIKVTVDTEAFF
>TRBJ1-2|TRBV18|14|-|-
TGTGCCAGCTCACCACAGGGAGGGTTTGATGGCTACACCTTC
CASSPQGGFDGYTF
>TRBJ1-6|TRBV19|14|-|-
TGTGCCAGTAGTACCGGGCCCAATAATTCACCCCTCCACTTT
CASSTGPNNSPLHF
>TRBJ1-1|TRBV18|14|-|-
TGTGCCAGCTCACCAGGGGCGGGGAACACTGAAGCTTTCTTT
CASSPGAGNTEAFF
>TRBJ2-3|TRBV18|15|-|-
TGTGCCAGCTCACCACCTTTGCCCCAGACAGATACGCAGTATTTT
CASSPPLPQTDTQYF
>TRBJ2-7|TRBV5-1|13|-|-
TGCGCCAGCAGCTCCATCTTAAGCTACGAGCAGTACTTC
CASSSILSYEQYF
>TRBJ1-5|TRBV7-2|13|-|-
TGTGCCAGCAGCTTAGATGGGAAGCAGGCTAGGAATTTT
CASSLDGKQARNF
>TRBJ1-5|TRBV7-9|15|-|-
TGTGCCAGCAGTCGTTCAGGGTCGGCAAATCAGCCCCAGCATTTT
CASSRSGSANQPQHF
>TRBJ1-2|TRBV19|12|-|once
TGTGCCAGTAGTGCTCCTGGAGGACTTCTCACCTTC
CASSAPGGLLTF
>TRBJ1-1|TRBV7-8|15|-|-
TGTGCCAGCAGCTTAATCCAGACCGATCGCTCTGAAGCTTTCTTT
CASSLIQTDRSEAFF
>TRBJ1-4|TRBV28|15|-|-
TGTGCCAGCAGCCCCTCCAGAAGGACAAATGAAAAACTGTTTTTT
CASSPSRRTNEKLFF
>TRBJ1-2|TRBV7-6|14|-|once
TGTGCCAGCAGTCTAGGAACAGGGAACTATGGCTACACCTTC
CASSLGTGNYGYTF
>TRBJ1-3|TRBV7-8|15|-|-
TGTGCCAGCAGCTTAGCGGCCGGGAGTGGAAACACCATATATTTT
CASSLAAGSGNTIYF
>TRBJ2-2|TRBV7-2|12|-|-
TGTGCCAGCACAACCAACACCGGGGAGCTGTTTTTT
CASTTNTGELFF
>TRBJ2-1|TRBV6-4|15|-|-
TGTGCCAGCAGTGGTTGGGCGGGGAGAAACAATGAGCAGTTCTTC
CASSGWAGRNNEQFF
>TRBJ1-3|TRBV19|14|-|few
TGTGCCAGTAAATCCCAGGTTTCTGGAAACACCATATATTTT
CASKSQVSGNTIYF
>TRBJ2-7|TRBV7-9|15|-|-
TGTGCCAGCAGCCCCTTCGCGGGAAGCTCCTACGAGCAGTACTTC
CASSPFAGSSYEQYF
>TRBJ2-6|TRBV19|18|-|-
TGTGCCAGTAGTAGGGGGCTACAGGTTCACTCTGGGGCCAACGTCCTGACTTTC
CASSRGLQVHSGANVLTF
>TRBJ1-3|TRBV2|16|-|-
TGTGCCAGCAGTGAAGCGCGGACAGTGATTGGAAACACCATATATTTT
CASSEARTVIGNTIYF
>TRBJ1-1|TRBV6-5|16|-|-
TGTGCCAGCAGTTACGCCGGGGGCCCCATGGGGACTGAAGCTTTCTTT
CASSYAGGPMGTEAFF